This T cell receptor (beta chain) was obtained from a study of post-analysis software for immune sequencing data. Unique molecular identifiers were built into the TCR beta cDNA libraries. Input populations of roughly 0.9 to 10 million T cells gave rise to approximately 500,000 cDNA molecules. TCRdb redid the calling of the PCR reads with MiXCR, one entry per CDR3 protein. This sample has roughly 800,000 distinct CDR3 sequences, with just over 45% found just once. Whole-study results and caveats: Several TRBV segments were more frequent in patients than controls; TRBV5-6, TRBV5-1 and TRBV20-1 belonged to this group.

Germline V gene sequence: CDR1 DFQATT, CDR2 SNEGSKA (reference sequence). The CDR3 runs 15 residues. The trim removed 4 bases at V and 5 bases at J, leaving 11 bases unmatched. Comments on this clonotype: Its target is unknown.

The sequencing sample was made of blood. V is TRBV20-1 and J is TRBJ2-1; 7 nucleotides agree with TRBD2. This receptor was identified in a girl under 18 with multiple sclerosis. The CDR3 reads CSAKRAGSINNEQFF. In DNA form, the CDR3 reads TGCAGTGCTAAGAGAGCGGGATCTATAAACAATGAGCAGTTCTTC.